The sequence of this TCR beta chain was determined in a study of blood T cell repertoires in COVID-19 (TCRdb year 2020). Looking at the study overall: The collaborator samples originated in the United States, Italy and Spain and spanned the acute and convalescent phases of COVID-19. HLA class I and class II types, where available, came from metadata supplied by the sample provider rather than from assay-based typing. The dataset comprised deeply sampled blood TCRbeta repertoires from subjects exposed to, actively infected with, or recovered from COVID-19. A de-identified subject ID, COVID-19 status, age in years and sex were almost always included in the sample metadata. A freely available public database, intended as a resource for researchers studying the immune response to SARS-CoV-2, is where the repertoires were released. Samples were obtained from the ongoing ImmuneRACE study (first 160 participants) and from about 1,300 subjects provided by 6 global collaborators. The prospective study material was composed of cDNA or gDNA derived from T cells, B-cell-depleted T cells, or PBMCs.

According to the germline V gene (reference sequence), CDR1 reads MNHNY and CDR2 reads SVGAGI. The germline V and J ends show losses of 7 bases and 6 bases respectively, and no gene match explains 4 bases of the junction. The CDR3 runs 12 residues from the cysteine to the phenylalanine. Only CDR3 DNA is held: 36 bases, read in frame from base 1. About this clone itself: Its recognized antigen is unknown. It has no much larger one-base neighbor in the sample; base qualities were not kept. Additional DNA sequences in this sample encode the identical CDR3.

The study at large found these results: The amount of clinical and demographic metadata varied by source and participant and was provided uncurated.

TCRbeta CDR3 regions were amplified from genomic DNA using the immunoSEQ Assay, a bias-controlled multiplex PCR. The study's processing was this. Within the assay, amplification of reference gene primers was used to estimate how many nucleated cells each sample contained. To quantify the absolute abundance of each unique TCRbeta CDR3 rearrangement, sequence reads were collapsed and filtered. For each sample, productive Simpson clonality was calculated as the square root of Simpson's diversity index over productive rearrangements. The table comes from immuneACCESS by way of TCRdb, which keeps in-frame sequences with V and J called. Part of the clones is missing from these tables; in studies checked, under half for an unresolved V gene and the rest for unknown reasons. V and J calls and clone size are as listed in that table; D and trimming were resolved from the DNA. This sample lists about 420,000 clones; approximately 90% were detected once. The ten largest clones add up to around 0.92% of the sample.

One collaborating source in Seattle enrolled patients while the patients were actively infected and followed the patients over time throughout the course of disease. The collaborating institutions used their own protocols to collect whole blood in K2EDTA tubes. For TCRbeta analysis, collaborator samples were shipped as frozen whole blood, as isolated PBMCs, or as DNA extracted from either sample type. Sequencing was done on a sample of peripheral blood. The rearrangement joined TRBV6-6 to TRBJ1-2; 8 of the junction bases match TRBD1. The sequence was collected from a young man with COVID-19, enrolled during active disease. CDR3 sequence: CASTKTGDGYTF. The DNA sequence is TGTGCCAGCACCAAGACAGGGGATGGCTACACCTTC.